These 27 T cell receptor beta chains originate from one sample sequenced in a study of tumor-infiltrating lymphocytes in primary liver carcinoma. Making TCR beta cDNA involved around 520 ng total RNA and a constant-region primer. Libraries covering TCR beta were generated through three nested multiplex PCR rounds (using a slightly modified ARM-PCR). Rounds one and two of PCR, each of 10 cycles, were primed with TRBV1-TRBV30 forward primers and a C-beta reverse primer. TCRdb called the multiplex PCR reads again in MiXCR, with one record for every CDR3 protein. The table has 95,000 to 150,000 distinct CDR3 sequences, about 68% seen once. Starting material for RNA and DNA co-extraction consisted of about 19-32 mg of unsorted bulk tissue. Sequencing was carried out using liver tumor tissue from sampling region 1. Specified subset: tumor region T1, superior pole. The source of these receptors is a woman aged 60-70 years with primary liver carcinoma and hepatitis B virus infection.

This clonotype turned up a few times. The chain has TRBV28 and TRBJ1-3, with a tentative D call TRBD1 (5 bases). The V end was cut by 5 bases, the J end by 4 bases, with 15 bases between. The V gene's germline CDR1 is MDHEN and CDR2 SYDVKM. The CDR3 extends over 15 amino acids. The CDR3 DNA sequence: TGTGCCAGCAGTCCCCAGGCAGGGACCGGAAACACCATATATTTT. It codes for CASSPQAGTGNTIYF. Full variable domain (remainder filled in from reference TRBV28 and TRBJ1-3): DVKVTQSSRYLVKRTGEKVFLECVQDMDHENMFWYRQDPGLGLRLIYFSYDVKMKEKGDIPEGYSVSREKKERFSLILESASTNQTSMYLCASSPQAGTGNTIYFGEGSWLTVV.

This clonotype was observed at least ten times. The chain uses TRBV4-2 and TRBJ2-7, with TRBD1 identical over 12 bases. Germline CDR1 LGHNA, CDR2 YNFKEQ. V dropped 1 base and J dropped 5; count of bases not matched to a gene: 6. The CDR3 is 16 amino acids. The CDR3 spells CASSQGLGQGADEQYF. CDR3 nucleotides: TGTGCCAGCAGCCAAGGGTTGGGACAGGGGGCCGACGAGCAGTACTTC.

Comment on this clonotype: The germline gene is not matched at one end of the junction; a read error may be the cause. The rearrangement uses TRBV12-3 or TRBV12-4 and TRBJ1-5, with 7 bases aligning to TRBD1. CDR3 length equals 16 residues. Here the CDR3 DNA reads TGTGCCAACAGTTCCAGACAGGGAGATAGCAATCAGCCCCAGCATTTT. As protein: CANSSRQGDSNQPQHF.

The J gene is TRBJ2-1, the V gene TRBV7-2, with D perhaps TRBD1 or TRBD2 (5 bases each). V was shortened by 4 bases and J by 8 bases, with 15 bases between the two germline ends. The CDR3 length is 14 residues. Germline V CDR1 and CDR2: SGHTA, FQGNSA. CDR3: CASSWGPGSYEQFF. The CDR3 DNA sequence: TGTGCCAGCAGCTGGGGACCAGGGTCCTATGAGCAGTTCTTC.

DNA of the CDR3: TGTGCCAGCAGGCCTACATGGGACGAAAAACTGTTTTTT. Translating gives CASRPTWDEKLFF. The chain is built from TRBV28 and TRBJ1-4; D is perhaps TRBD1 (5 bases). Trimming shortened V by 6 bases and J by 8 bases, and 13 bases separated the two germline ends. The CDR3 runs 13 residues. Germline V gene sequence: CDR1 MDHEN, CDR2 SYDVKM. Combining the CDR3 with reference TRBV28 and TRBJ1-4 gives the whole variable domain DVKVTQSSRYLVKRTGEKVFLECVQDMDHENMFWYRQDPGLGLRLIYFSYDVKMKEKGDIPEGYSVSREKKERFSLILESASTNQTSMYLCASRPTWDEKLFFGSGTQLSVL.

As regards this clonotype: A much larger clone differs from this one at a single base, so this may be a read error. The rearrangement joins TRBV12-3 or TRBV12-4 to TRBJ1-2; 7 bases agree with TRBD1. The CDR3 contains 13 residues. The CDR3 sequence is CASSSQGGYDYTF. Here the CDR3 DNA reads TGTGCCAGCAGTTCCCAGGGGGGCTATGACTACACCTTC.

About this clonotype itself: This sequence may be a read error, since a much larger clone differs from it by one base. The CDR3 nucleotides are TGTGCCAGCAGTGAACTAGCGGTCTCCTACAATGAGCAGTTCTTC. This codes for CASSELAVSYNEQFF. V and J are TRBV6-1 and TRBJ2-1, with TRBD2 matching 7 bases. The CDR3 has 15 residues. With V trimmed by 2 bases and J by 0 bases, 1 base remained unmatched. Germline loops: CDR1 MNHNS, CDR2 SASEGT.

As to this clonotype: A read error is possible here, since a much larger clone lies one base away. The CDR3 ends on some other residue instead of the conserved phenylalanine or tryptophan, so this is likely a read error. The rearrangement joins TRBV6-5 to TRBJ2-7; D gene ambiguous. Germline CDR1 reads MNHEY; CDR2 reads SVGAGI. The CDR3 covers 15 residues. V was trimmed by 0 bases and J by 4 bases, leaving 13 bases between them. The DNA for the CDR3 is TGTGCCAGCAGTTACTCACCCACCCTTCGATACGAGCAGTACTTA. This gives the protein CASSYSPTLRYEQYL.

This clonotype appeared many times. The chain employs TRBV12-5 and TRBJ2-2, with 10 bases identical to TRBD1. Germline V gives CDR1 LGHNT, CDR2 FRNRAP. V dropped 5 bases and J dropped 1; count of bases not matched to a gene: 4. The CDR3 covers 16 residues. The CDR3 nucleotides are TGTGCTAGTGGTCCCTGGACAGGGGGGAACACCGGGGAGCTGTTTTTT. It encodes CASGPWTGGNTGELFF.

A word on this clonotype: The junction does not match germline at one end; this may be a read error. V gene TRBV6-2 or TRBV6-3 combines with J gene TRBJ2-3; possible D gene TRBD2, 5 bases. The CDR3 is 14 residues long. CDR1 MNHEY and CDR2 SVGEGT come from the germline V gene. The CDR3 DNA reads TGTGCCAGCCTCTTAGTGGGAGCTGCAGATACGCTGTATTTT. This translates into CASLLVGAADTLYF.

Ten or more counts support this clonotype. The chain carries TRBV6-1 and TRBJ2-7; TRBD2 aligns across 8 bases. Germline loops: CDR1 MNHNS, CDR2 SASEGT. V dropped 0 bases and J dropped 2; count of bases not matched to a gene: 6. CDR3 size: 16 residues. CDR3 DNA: TGTGCCAGCAGTGAAGCCCTAGCGGGTGTAGCCTACGAGCAGTACTTC. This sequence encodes CASSEALAGVAYEQYF.

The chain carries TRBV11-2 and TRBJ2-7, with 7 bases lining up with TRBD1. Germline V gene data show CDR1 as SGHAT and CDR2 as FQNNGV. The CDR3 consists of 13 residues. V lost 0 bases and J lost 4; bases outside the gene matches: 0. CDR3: CASSLDRGYEQYF. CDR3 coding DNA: TGTGCCAGCAGCTTAGACAGGGGGTACGAGCAGTACTTC.

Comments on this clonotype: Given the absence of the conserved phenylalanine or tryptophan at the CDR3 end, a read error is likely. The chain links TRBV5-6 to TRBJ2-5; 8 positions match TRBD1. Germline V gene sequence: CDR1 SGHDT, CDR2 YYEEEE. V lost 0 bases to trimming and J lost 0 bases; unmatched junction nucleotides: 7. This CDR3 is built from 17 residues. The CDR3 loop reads CASSLEGQGAYQETQYY. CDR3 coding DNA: TGTGCCAGCAGCTTGGAAGGGCAGGGGGCGTACCAAGAGACCCAGTACTAC.

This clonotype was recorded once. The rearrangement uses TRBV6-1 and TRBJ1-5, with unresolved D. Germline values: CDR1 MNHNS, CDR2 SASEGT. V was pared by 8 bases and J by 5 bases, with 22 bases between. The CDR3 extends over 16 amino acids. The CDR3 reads CASRGWAPGLHQPQHF. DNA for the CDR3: TGTGCCAGCCGAGGGTGGGCCCCGGGTCTGCATCAGCCCCAGCATTTT.

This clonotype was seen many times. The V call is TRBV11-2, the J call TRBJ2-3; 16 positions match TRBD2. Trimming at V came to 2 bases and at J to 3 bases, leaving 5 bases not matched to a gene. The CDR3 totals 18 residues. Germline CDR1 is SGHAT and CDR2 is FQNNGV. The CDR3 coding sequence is TGTGCCAGCAGCTTAACGGGACTAGCGGGAGGGCCGACAGATACGCAGTATTTT. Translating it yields CASSLTGLAGGPTDTQYF. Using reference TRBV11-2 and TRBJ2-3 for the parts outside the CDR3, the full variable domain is EAGVAQSPRYKIIEKRQSVAFWCNPISGHATLYWYQQILGQGPKLLIQFQNNGVVDDSQLPKDRFSAERLKGVDSTLKIQPAKLEDSAVYLCASSLTGLAGGPTDTQYFGPGTRLTVL.

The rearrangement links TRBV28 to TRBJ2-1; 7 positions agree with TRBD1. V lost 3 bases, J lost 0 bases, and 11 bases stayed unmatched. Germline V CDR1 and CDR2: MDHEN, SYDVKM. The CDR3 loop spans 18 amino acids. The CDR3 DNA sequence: TGTGCCAGCAGTTTGTCTAAGGGGGCGAGGAGCTCCTACAATGAGCAGTTCTTC. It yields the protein CASSLSKGARSSYNEQFF. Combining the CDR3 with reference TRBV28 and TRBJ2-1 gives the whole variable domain DVKVTQSSRYLVKRTGEKVFLECVQDMDHENMFWYRQDPGLGLRLIYFSYDVKMKEKGDIPEGYSVSREKKERFSLILESASTNQTSMYLCASSLSKGARSSYNEQFFGPGTRLTVL.

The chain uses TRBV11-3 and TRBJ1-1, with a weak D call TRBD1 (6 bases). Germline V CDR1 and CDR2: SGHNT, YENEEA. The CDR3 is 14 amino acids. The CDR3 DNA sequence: TGTGTCAGTAGCCCAGGGGAGAGGAACACTGAAGCTTTCTTT. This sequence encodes CVSSPGERNTEAFF.

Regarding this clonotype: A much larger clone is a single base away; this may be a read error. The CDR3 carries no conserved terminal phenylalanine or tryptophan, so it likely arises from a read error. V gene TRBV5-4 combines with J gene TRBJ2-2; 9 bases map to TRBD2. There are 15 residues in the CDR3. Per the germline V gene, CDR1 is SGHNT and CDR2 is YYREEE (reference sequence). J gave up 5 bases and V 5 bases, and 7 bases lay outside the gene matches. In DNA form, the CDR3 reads TGTGCCAGCAGTCCTAGCGGGACCCTTACCGGGGAGCTGTTTTTG. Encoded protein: CASSPSGTLTGELFL.

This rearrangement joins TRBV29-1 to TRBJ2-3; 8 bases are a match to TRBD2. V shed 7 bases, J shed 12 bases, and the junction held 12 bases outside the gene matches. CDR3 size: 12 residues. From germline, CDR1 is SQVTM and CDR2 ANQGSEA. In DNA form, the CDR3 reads TGCAGCGCGACGAAAGCGGGAGACACACAGTATTTT. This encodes CSATKAGDTQYF.

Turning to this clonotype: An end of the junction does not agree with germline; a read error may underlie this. The CDR3 DNA follows: TGCGCCAGCAGCGTTGCACCGGGACTCCAAGGCACAGGTACGCAGTATTTT. Residues: CASSVAPGLQGTGTQYF. The chain uses TRBV5-1 and TRBJ2-3; D perhaps matches TRBD2 (6 bases). This CDR3 has 17 amino acids. Germline V gene lookup returns CDR1 SGHRS and CDR2 YFSETQ.

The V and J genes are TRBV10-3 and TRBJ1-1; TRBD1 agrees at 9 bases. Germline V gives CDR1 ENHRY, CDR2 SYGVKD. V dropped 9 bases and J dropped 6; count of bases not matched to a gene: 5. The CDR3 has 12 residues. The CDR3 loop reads CAIQGASAEAFF. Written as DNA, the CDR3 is TGTGCCATACAGGGGGCTAGTGCTGAAGCTTTCTTT.

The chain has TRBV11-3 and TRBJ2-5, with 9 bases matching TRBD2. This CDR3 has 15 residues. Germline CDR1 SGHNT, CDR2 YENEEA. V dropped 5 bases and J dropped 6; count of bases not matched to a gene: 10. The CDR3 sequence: CASSLGTSRMKTQYF. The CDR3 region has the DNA TGTGCCAGCAGCCTGGGGACTAGCAGGATGAAGACCCAGTACTTC.

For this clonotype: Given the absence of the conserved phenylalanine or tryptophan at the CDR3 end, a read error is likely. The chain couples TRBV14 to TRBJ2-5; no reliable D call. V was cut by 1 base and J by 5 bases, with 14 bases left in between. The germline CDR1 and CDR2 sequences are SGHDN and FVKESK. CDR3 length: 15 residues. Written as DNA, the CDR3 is TGTGCCAGCAGCCAAGCCCTGGTGGCACAGGAGACCCAGTACTTA. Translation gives CASSQALVAQETQYL.

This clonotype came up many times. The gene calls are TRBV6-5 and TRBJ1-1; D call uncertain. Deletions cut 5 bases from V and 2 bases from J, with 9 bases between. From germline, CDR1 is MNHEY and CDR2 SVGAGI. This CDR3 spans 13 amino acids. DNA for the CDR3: TGTGCCAGCAGTGGAATACGTAACACTGAAGCTTTCTTT. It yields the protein CASSGIRNTEAFF.

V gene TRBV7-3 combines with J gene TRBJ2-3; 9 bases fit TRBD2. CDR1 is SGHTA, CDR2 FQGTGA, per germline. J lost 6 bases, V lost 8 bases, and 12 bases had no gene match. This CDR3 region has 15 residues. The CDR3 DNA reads TGTGCCAGCGGCCATAGCGGGAGTCGAGGGGATACGCAGTATTTT. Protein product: CASGHSGSRGDTQYF.

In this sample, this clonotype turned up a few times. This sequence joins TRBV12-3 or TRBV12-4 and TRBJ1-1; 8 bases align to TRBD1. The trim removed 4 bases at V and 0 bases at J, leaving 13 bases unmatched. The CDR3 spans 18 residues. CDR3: CASSSVRQGRDMNTEAFF. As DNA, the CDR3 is TGTGCCAGCAGTTCCGTTCGACAGGGGAGGGACATGAACACTGAAGCTTTCTTT.

CDR3 in DNA: TGTGCCAGCAGCTACTTGTCCGGGACTAGCGGGATGCGTGGGAAGGAGACCCAGTACTTC. Translated, it gives CASSYLSGTSGMRGKETQYF. The V and J genes are TRBV7-8 and TRBJ2-5, with 13 nucleotides matching TRBD2. Germline trimming cut 4 bases from V and 5 bases from J; bases unmatched to any gene: 19. CDR3 length equals 20 residues. CDR1 and CDR2 (germline): SGHVS, FQNEAQ. Looking up the rest from reference TRBV7-8 and TRBJ2-5 gives the full variable domain: GAGVSQSPRYKVAKRGQDVALRCDPISGHVSLFWYQQALGQGPEFLTYFQNEAQLDKSGLPSDRFFAERPEGSVSTLKIQRTQQEDSAVYLCASSYLSGTSGMRGKETQYFGPGTRLLVL.